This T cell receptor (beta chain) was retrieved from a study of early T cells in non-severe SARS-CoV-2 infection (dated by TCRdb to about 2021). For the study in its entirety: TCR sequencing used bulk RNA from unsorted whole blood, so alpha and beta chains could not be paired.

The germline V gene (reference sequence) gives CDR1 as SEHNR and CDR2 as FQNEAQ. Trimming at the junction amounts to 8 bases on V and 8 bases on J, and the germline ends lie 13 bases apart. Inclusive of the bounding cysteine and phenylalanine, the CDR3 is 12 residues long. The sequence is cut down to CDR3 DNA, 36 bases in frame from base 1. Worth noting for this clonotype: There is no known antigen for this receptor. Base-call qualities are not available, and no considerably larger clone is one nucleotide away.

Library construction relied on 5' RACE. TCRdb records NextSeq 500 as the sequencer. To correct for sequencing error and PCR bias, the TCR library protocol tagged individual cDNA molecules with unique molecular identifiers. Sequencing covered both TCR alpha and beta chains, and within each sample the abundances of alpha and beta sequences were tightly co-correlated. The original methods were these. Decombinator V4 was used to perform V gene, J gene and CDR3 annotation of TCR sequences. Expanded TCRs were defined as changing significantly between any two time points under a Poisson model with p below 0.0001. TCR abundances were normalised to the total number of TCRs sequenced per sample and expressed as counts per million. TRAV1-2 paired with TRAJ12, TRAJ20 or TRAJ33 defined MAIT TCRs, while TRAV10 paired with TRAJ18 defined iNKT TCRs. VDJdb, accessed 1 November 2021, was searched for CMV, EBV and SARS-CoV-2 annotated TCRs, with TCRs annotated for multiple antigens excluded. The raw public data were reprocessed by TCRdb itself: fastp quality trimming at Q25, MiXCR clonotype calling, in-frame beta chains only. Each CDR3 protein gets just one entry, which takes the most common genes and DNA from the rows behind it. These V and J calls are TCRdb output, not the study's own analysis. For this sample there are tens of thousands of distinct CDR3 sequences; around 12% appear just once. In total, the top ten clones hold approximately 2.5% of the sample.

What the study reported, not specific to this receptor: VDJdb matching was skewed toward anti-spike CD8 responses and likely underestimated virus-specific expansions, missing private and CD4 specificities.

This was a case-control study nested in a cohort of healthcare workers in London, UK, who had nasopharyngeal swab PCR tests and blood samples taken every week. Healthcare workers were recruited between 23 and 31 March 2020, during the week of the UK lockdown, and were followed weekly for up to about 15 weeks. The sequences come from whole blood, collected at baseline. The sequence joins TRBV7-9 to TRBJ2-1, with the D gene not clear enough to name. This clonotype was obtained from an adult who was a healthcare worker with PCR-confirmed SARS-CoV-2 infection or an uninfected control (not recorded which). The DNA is TGTGCCAGCCCTGGAGAGTACGATGAGCAGTTCTTC. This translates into CASPGEYDEQFF.